These 16 T cell receptor beta chains originate from one sample sequenced in a study of human T cells and chemical hapten exposure. TCRdb reprocessed the RACE reads with MiXCR, giving one entry per CDR3 protein. The data show 150,000 to 200,000 distinct CDR3 sequences, around 30% seen once. This sample's time point: patch test 3, about 24 weeks after DPC sensitization. Specified treatment: therapeutic diphenylcyclopropenone sensitization with weekly scalp DPC. The sample here was whole blood, taken in connection with sensitization to the hapten diphenylcyclopropenone (DPC). All receptors come from a woman between 18 and 29 years old with alopecia areata. Some clones in this sample may be carry-over from other donors' samples.

This chain joins TRBV27 and TRBJ1-2; D gene unclear. This CDR3 is built from 15 residues. Germline CDR1 MNHEY, CDR2 SMNVEV (reference sequence). Deletions cut 3 bases from V and 4 bases from J, with 15 bases between. In DNA, the CDR3 is TGTGCCAGCAGTTTCCTCCCCAGGCAGCCCTATGGCTACACCTTC. Its translation is CASSFLPRQPYGYTF.

The V gene is TRBV29-1, the J gene TRBJ2-2, with D unresolved. The CDR3 runs 12 residues. Germline V gives CDR1 SQVTM, CDR2 ANQGSEA. Trimming stripped 6 bases from V and 4 bases from J, with 9 bases between. The CDR3 region is CSVRSATGELFF. The CDR3 coding sequence is TGCAGCGTCAGGTCGGCCACCGGGGAGCTGTTTTTT.

The chain has TRBV29-1 and TRBJ1-1; D perhaps matches TRBD1 (5 bases). Germline CDR1 is SQVTM and CDR2 is ANQGSEA. CDR3 length: 12 amino acids. V lost 6 bases to trimming and J lost 4 bases, with 12 bases between them. The DNA for the CDR3 is TGCAGCGTATTACGGGGGGTCACTGAAGCTTTCTTT. This codes for CSVLRGVTEAFF. Using reference TRBV29-1 and TRBJ1-1 for the parts outside the CDR3, the full variable domain is SAVISQKPSRDICQRGTSLTIQCQVDSQVTMMFWYRQQPGQSLTLIATANQGSEATYESGFVIDKFPISRPNLTFSTLTVSNMSPEDSSIYLCSVLRGVTEAFFGQGTRLTVV.

The chain recombines TRBV7-9 with TRBJ2-5; D may match TRBD1 or TRBD2 (7 bases each). Trimming left V 2 bases short and J 5 bases short, with 21 bases between. The length of the CDR3 is 17 residues. CDR1 and CDR2 (germline): SEHNR, FQNEAQ (reference sequence). As DNA, the CDR3 is TGTGCCAGCAGCTTAAAGGGAGGGACAGCGGGTAGCGAGACCCAGTACTTC. This gives the protein CASSLKGGTAGSETQYF.

This clonotype was observed a few times. V is TRBV11-1 and J is TRBJ2-2; possible D gene TRBD2, 5 bases. Trimming removed 6 bases from V and 6 bases from J, with 5 bases in between. Germline-derived CDR1 and CDR2 are SGHAT and FQDESV (reference sequence). There are 11 residues in the CDR3. The CDR3 coding sequence is TGTGCCAGCAGGCGGGCCGGGGAGCTGTTTTTT. The encoded protein is CASRRAGELFF. Variable domain in full (rest from reference TRBV11-1 and TRBJ2-2): EAEVAQSPRYKITEKSQAVAFWCDPISGHATLYWYRQILGQGPELLVQFQDESVVDDSQLPKDRFSAERLKGVDSTLKIQPAELGDSAMYLCASRRAGELFFGEGSRLTVL.

The chain combines TRBV5-1 with TRBJ2-7; 9 bases match TRBD1. CDR3 length equals 15 residues. The V gene's germline CDR1 is SGHRS and CDR2 YFSETQ. With V trimmed by 4 bases and J by 1 base, 6 bases remained unmatched. The CDR3 DNA is TGCGCCAGCAGCGAGGGGACAGGGTCTTCCTACGAGCAGTACTTC. Translation gives CASSEGTGSSYEQYF.

This clonotype was counted only a few times. V gene TRBV5-1 combines with J gene TRBJ2-1; 8 positions match TRBD2. Per germline, CDR1 SGHRS and CDR2 YFSETQ. V dropped 0 bases and J dropped 15; count of bases not matched to a gene: 11. The CDR3 runs to 14 residues. CDR3 in DNA: TGCGCCAGCAGCTTGGAACTGGCGGGAGGTGGGTCGTTCTTC. This sequence encodes CASSLELAGGGSFF.

This clonotype showed up just a few times. The rearrangement uses TRBV7-2 and TRBJ1-5; D is uncertain. This CDR3 has 13 amino acids. Trimming left V 1 base short and J 4 bases short, with 5 bases between. The germline CDR1 and CDR2 sequences are SGHTA and FQGNSA. In DNA, the CDR3 is TGTGCCAGCAGCTTAGGAGCTAATCAGCCCCAGCATTTT. This codes for CASSLGANQPQHF.

This chain links TRBV7-2 with TRBJ2-4, with a tentative D call TRBD2 (6 bases). This CDR3 contains 17 residues. From germline, CDR1 is SGHTA and CDR2 FQGNSA. V shed 1 base and J shed 2 bases, with 15 bases lying between them. CDR3 sequence: CASSLESRGITKNIQYF. For the CDR3, the DNA is TGTGCCAGCAGCTTAGAATCCCGCGGGATTACCAAAAACATTCAGTACTTC.

This clonotype appeared a few times. The chain employs TRBV10-3 and TRBJ2-7; D might be TRBD1 or TRBD2, each matching 5 bases. The CDR3 covers 13 residues. The V gene lost 11 bases and the J gene lost 1 base, with 15 bases spanning the gap. Per the germline V gene, CDR1 is ENHRY and CDR2 is SYGVKD. The CDR3: CAVRDPRSYEQYF. Here the CDR3 DNA reads TGTGCCGTAAGGGACCCACGATCCTACGAGCAGTACTTC.

This clonotype has just a few counts. The chain is built from TRBV21-1 and TRBJ2-2. TRBV21-1 is marked as a pseudogene. This CDR3 region has 12 residues. The CDR3 protein is CASSKQDGELFF. In nucleotides, the CDR3 is TGTGCCAGCAGCAAACAGGACGGGGAGCTGTTTTTT.

The chain uses TRBV6-5 and TRBJ2-7; unclear D gene. With 3 bases removed from V and 0 bases from J, the gap between germline ends came to 12 bases. Germline assignment: CDR1 MNHEY and CDR2 SVGAGI. This CDR3 has 15 residues. The CDR3, as DNA: TGTGCCAGCAGTTATGACCCGCGACTCTCCTACGAGCAGTACTTC. Protein: CASSYDPRLSYEQYF.

This chain joins TRBV7-3 and TRBJ2-1; D not resolved. CDR1 is SGHTA, CDR2 FQGTGA, per germline. The CDR3 has 13 residues. Deletions cut 3 bases from V and 2 bases from J, with 5 bases between. In nucleotides, the CDR3 is TGTGCCAGCAGCTTCAGCCCCTACAATGAGCAGTTCTTC. Translated: CASSFSPYNEQFF.

There are a few counts of this clonotype. The chain employs TRBV12-3 or TRBV12-4 and TRBJ2-5, with D tentatively TRBD2 (5 bases). The length of the CDR3 is 12 residues. V was cut by 6 bases and J by 7 bases, with 12 bases left in between. The CDR3 DNA reads as TGTGCCAGCAGCCGCGTGGAGGCGACCCAGTACTTC. It yields the protein CASSRVEATQYF.

This chain joins TRBV5-4 and TRBJ2-4; a possible D gene is TRBD1 (6 bases). The germline V gene has CDR1 SGHNT and CDR2 YYREEE (reference sequence). Deletions cut 0 bases from V and 8 bases from J, with 9 bases between. The CDR3 sequence is 13 residues long. The CDR3 coding sequence is TGTGCCAGCAGCTTGGCAGGGGTGGACATTCAGTACTTC. As protein: CASSLAGVDIQYF. Together with reference TRBV5-4 and TRBJ2-4, the CDR3 gives the full variable domain: ETGVTQSPTHLIKTRGQQVTLRCSSQSGHNTVSWYQQALGQGPQFIFQYYREEENGRGNFPPRFSGLQFPNYSSELNVNALELDDSALYLCASSLAGVDIQYFGAGTRLSVL.

This chain uses TRBV6-1 with TRBJ1-4; D remains ambiguous. V lost 2 bases and J 8 bases, leaving 12 bases between the germline ends. CDR1 MNHNS and CDR2 SASEGT come from the germline V gene. This CDR3 is 14 amino acids long. CDR3 nucleotides: TGTGCCAGCAGTGAATATATCGGTGGAGAAAAACTGTTTTTT. This encodes CASSEYIGGEKLFF.